The 18 T cell receptor beta chains below all came from one sample that was sequenced in a study of regulatory T cells in long-lasting Graves disease (dated by TCRdb to about 2021). In light of the paper, this sample's time point label describes: newly diagnosed GD, antithyroid drugs for less than 3 months. RNA was extracted from PBMCs in TRIzol for both TCR sequencing and RNA sequencing. Library preparation used multiplex PCR. The run used an Illumina HiSeq 4000. TCR beta libraries were built with iRepertoire HTBI primers and Arm-PCR amplification of CDR3 regions. TCRdb trimmed the raw reads at Q25, called clones with MiXCR and kept productive beta chains. One record per CDR3 amino acid sequence lists the most common genes and DNA. The sample has 400,000 to 450,000 distinct CDR3 sequences on record, under 15% of them singletons. Approximately 16% of the sample belongs to the ten largest clones. This sample was shared with a second study, whose subject was T cells in Graves' hyperthyroidism and ophthalmopathy.

The source was peripheral blood mononuclear cells (PBMCs), collected at new diagnosis, from a patient treated with antithyroid drugs. The receptors shown here come from a woman in her 30s with Graves disease. Donor details come from another sample of the same person, matched by shared clones.

The chain couples TRBV27 to TRBJ1-6; D not resolved. The CDR3 spans 12 residues. V was clipped by 8 bases and J by 7 bases, with 9 bases between them. Germline values: CDR1 MNHEY, CDR2 SMNVEV (reference sequence). The CDR3, as DNA: TGTGCCAGCGGTCCCCGGAATTCACCCCTCCACTTT. Its protein is CASGPRNSPLHF.

With regard to this clonotype: One junction end disagrees with the germline gene, perhaps due to a read error. The V gene is TRBV5-6, the J gene TRBJ2-2; D is unresolved. In germline, CDR1 is SGHDT, CDR2 YYEEEE. CDR3 size: 12 residues. DNA for the CDR3: TGTGCCGGCAGCCTCTTCCCCGGGGAGCTGTTTTTT. It translates to CAGSLFPGELFF. Together with reference TRBV5-6 and TRBJ2-2, the CDR3 gives the full variable domain: DAGVTQSPTHLIKTRGQQVTLRCSPKSGHDTVSWYQQALGQGPQFIFQYYEEEERQRGNFPDRFSGHQFPNYSSELNVNALLLGDSALYLCAGSLFPGELFFGEGSRLTVL.

The rearrangement links TRBV25-1 to TRBJ2-1; 8 nucleotides match TRBD1. The CDR3 contains 16 residues. The junction had 10 bases not matched to a gene; V was cut back by 0 bases and J by 9 bases. Germline CDR1 MGHDK, CDR2 SYGVNS. Here the CDR3 DNA reads TGTGCCAGCAGTGAATATAGTATTCAGGGGGCGCCTGAGCAGTTCTTC. Protein product: CASSEYSIQGAPEQFF. Full variable domain (missing parts from reference TRBV25-1 and TRBJ2-1): EADIYQTPRYLVIGTGKKITLECSQTMGHDKMYWYQQDPGMELHLIHYSYGVNSTEKGDLSSESTVSRIRTEHFPLTLESARPSHTSQYLCASSEYSIQGAPEQFFGPGTRLTVL.

Remarks on this clonotype: A far larger clone is a single base away, which makes a read error likely. The CDR3 region has the DNA TGTGCCAGCAGACCTCCGGGGACTAGCGCCTTCAATGAGCAGTACTTC. This encodes CASRPPGTSAFNEQYF. The J gene is TRBJ2-7, the V gene TRBV11-2; 10 bases line up with TRBD2. Germline V lookup: CDR1 SGHAT, CDR2 FQNNGV. This CDR3 region has 16 residues. J was trimmed by 7 bases and V by 6 bases; bases with no gene match: 15.

At least ten counts were recorded for this clonotype. The gene calls are TRBV5-1 and TRBJ2-5; 7 bases are a match to TRBD1. The trim removed 1 base at V and 5 bases at J, leaving 5 bases unmatched. From germline, CDR1 is SGHRS and CDR2 YFSETQ. The CDR3 runs 14 residues. The CDR3 sequence: CASSLRDSRETQYF. The DNA of the CDR3 is TGCGCCAGCAGCTTGCGGGACAGTCGGGAGACCCAGTACTTC.

The sample holds a few counts of this clonotype. J is TRBJ2-5 and V is TRBV19; no clear D gene. Germline V gene data show CDR1 as LNHDA and CDR2 as SQIVND (reference sequence). The CDR3 is 15 residues long. Trimming stripped 0 bases from V and 1 base from J, with 9 bases between. The CDR3 protein is CASSIEGTRQETQYF. CDR3 nucleotide sequence: TGTGCCAGTAGTATAGAGGGCACCCGCCAAGAGACCCAGTACTTC.

This clonotype was seen many times. This chain links TRBV28 with TRBJ2-7, with 14 nucleotides matching TRBD2. V was clipped by 5 bases and J by 7 bases; unmatched bases: 7. The CDR3 has 15 residues. Germline V gives CDR1 MDHEN, CDR2 SYDVKM. The CDR3 protein is CASSGGTSGSWEQYF. CDR3 in DNA: TGTGCCAGCAGTGGCGGGACTAGCGGGAGTTGGGAGCAGTACTTC. Full variable domain (rest looked up from reference TRBV28 and TRBJ2-7): DVKVTQSSRYLVKRTGEKVFLECVQDMDHENMFWYRQDPGLGLRLIYFSYDVKMKEKGDIPEGYSVSREKKERFSLILESASTNQTSMYLCASSGGTSGSWEQYFGPGTRLTVT.

As to this clonotype: Germline is not matched at one junction end, which may reflect a read error. The chain links TRBV14 to TRBJ1-2; the D gene is possibly TRBD1 (6 bases). The CDR3 covers 14 residues. Germline CDR1 is SGHDN and CDR2 is FVKESK. The CDR3 nucleotides are TGTGTCAGCAGCCAAGTATCCGGGGGCAATGGCTACACCTTC. Translating it yields CVSSQVSGGNGYTF.

Details on this clonotype: A much larger clone is a single base away; this may be a read error. The chain employs TRBV11-3 and TRBJ2-5, with D perhaps matching TRBD1 or TRBD2 (5 bases each). The CDR3 is 14 residues long. V dropped 5 bases and J dropped 7 bases, with 17 bases sitting between them. Per the germline V gene, CDR1 is SGHNT and CDR2 is YENEEA. This CDR3 is CASSPWDGTVTQYF. CDR3 nucleotide sequence: TGTGCCAGCAGCCCCTGGGACGGGACGGTGACCCAGTACTTC.

This clonotype was recorded many times. The chain combines TRBV20-1 with TRBJ1-4, with D possibly TRBD1 on 5 matching bases. Germline CDR1 reads DFQATT; CDR2 reads SNEGSKA (reference sequence). CDR3 length: 12 residues. The germline V and J ends were trimmed by 6 bases and 8 bases, with 13 bases remaining between them. The CDR3 nucleotides read TGCAGTGCAATGACAGATGAAGAAAAACTGTTTTTT. It encodes CSAMTDEEKLFF.

This chain connects TRBV9 to TRBJ1-3; D gene uncertain. The CDR3 is 13 residues long. The ends were cut back, 4 bases at V and 2 bases at J, with 7 bases in the middle. Germline V gives CDR1 SGDLS, CDR2 YYNGEE. CDR3 in DNA: TGTGCCAGCAGCCCAGGTACTGGAAACACCATATATTTT. This codes for CASSPGTGNTIYF.

As for this clonotype: A much larger clone is a single base away; this may be a read error. This rearrangement joins TRBV12-3 or TRBV12-4 to TRBJ1-1; perhaps TRBD1 as D (6 bases). The CDR3 covers 13 residues. CDR3 sequence: CASRSGGDTEALF. Here the CDR3 DNA reads TGTGCCAGCAGGTCCGGGGGGGACACTGAAGCTCTCTTT.

This clonotype was counted many times. The gene calls are TRBV20-1 and TRBJ1-1; D possibly corresponds to TRBD1 (6 bases). Trimming shortened V by 1 base and J by 0 bases, and 15 bases separated the two germline ends. Germline V CDR1 and CDR2: DFQATT, SNEGSKA (reference sequence). The CDR3 length is 16 residues. CDR3 sequence (DNA): TGCAGTGCTAGAGGTCAGGGAGGGGGGATGAACACTGAAGCTTTCTTT. Amino acid sequence: CSARGQGGGMNTEAFF.

This clonotype was seen ten or more times. This chain joins TRBV20-1 and TRBJ1-3, with 8 bases fitting TRBD1. J lost 0 bases, V lost 3 bases, and 4 bases had no gene match. The CDR3 loop spans 15 amino acids. Germline CDR1 reads DFQATT; CDR2 reads SNEGSKA (reference sequence). DNA of the CDR3: TGCAGTGCTAGTGGACAGGGTCGCTCTGGAAACACCATATATTTT. Its protein is CSASGQGRSGNTIYF.

This clonotype was detected a few times. The chain employs TRBV11-2 and TRBJ2-3, with 14 positions matching TRBD2. The CDR3 has 17 amino acids. Unmatched junction bases numbered 5, after V lost 5 bases and J lost 1 base. The germline V gene encodes CDR1 SGHAT and CDR2 FQNNGV. DNA for the CDR3: TGTGCCAGCAGCCCCGGGACTAGCGGGAGTGGCACAGATACGCAGTATTTT. Its translation: CASSPGTSGSGTDTQYF. Full variable domain (outside the CDR3, taken from reference TRBV11-2 and TRBJ2-3): EAGVAQSPRYKIIEKRQSVAFWCNPISGHATLYWYQQILGQGPKLLIQFQNNGVVDDSQLPKDRFSAERLKGVDSTLKIQPAKLEDSAVYLCASSPGTSGSGTDTQYFGPGTRLTVL.

This clonotype was counted ten times or more. V and J are TRBV29-1 and TRBJ2-1, with D unresolved. The V end was cut by 4 bases, the J end by 5 bases, with 9 bases between. This CDR3 comprises 12 residues. Germline CDR1 reads SQVTM; CDR2 reads ANQGSEA. The CDR3 region is CSVVTINNEQFF. In nucleotides, the CDR3 is TGCAGCGTTGTGACCATAAACAATGAGCAGTTCTTC.

The J gene is TRBJ2-7, the V gene TRBV6-1; 8 positions agree with TRBD2. The CDR3 runs to 16 residues. V shed 1 base and J 7 bases; nucleotides not matched to a gene: 12. Germline CDR1 and CDR2: MNHNS and SASEGT. The CDR3 reads CASSEGGAGVPREQYF. In nucleotides, the CDR3 is TGTGCCAGCAGTGAAGGAGGAGCGGGGGTCCCCCGGGAGCAGTACTTC.

The table lists this clonotype with many counts. The chain uses TRBV11-2 and TRBJ2-4; D tentatively reads TRBD1 or TRBD2 (6 bases each). Germline values: CDR1 SGHAT, CDR2 FQNNGV. Between the trimmed V and J ends, which lost 5 bases and 8 bases, there was a span of 19 bases. The CDR3 extends over 15 amino acids. The CDR3 reads CASSRRLGGEDIQYF. CDR3 DNA sequence: TGTGCCAGCAGCCGCCGGTTGGGGGGCGAGGACATTCAGTACTTC.